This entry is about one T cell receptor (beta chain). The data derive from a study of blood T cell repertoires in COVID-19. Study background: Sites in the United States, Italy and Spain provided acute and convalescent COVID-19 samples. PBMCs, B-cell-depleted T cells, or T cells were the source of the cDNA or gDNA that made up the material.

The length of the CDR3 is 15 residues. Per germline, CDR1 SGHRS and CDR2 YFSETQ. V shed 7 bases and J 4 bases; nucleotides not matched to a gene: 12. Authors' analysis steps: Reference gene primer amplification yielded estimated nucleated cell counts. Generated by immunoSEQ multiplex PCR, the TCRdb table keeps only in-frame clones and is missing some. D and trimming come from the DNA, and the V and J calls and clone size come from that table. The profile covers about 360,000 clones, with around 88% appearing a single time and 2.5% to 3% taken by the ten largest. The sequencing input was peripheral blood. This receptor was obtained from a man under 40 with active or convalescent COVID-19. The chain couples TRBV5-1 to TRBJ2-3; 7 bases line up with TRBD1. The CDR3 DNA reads TGCGCCAGCTACCGCGACAGGGTGTGGGCAGATACGCAGTATTTT. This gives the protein CASYRDRVWADTQYF.